This T cell receptor beta chain came from a study of T cells in Graves' hyperthyroidism and ophthalmopathy. Trimming took 1 base from V and 7 from J, leaving 7 bases between them. CDR1 and CDR2 from the germline V gene are SGHDN and FVKESK. The CDR3 consists of 12 residues. Many counts were recorded for this clonotype. TCR beta CDR3 regions were amplified from RNA transcripts. HTBI primers were the set used in a first-round RT-PCR of the TCR CDR3. TCRdb independently ran MiXCR on the multiplex PCR reads; one entry per CDR3 protein. In the table there are about 560,000 distinct CDR3 sequences, around 45% of which are singletons.

The gene calls are TRBV14 and TRBJ1-1; D is undetermined. Sample: peripheral blood or thyroid tissue (not recorded which). The TCR comes from a woman aged 18-29 years with Graves' hyperthyroidism. CDR3 amino acids: CASSQGRSEAFF. The CDR3 nucleotides are TGTGCCAGCAGCCAAGGGAGGAGTGAAGCTTTCTTT.